The clone carrying this TCR beta chain occurred a few times. Its antigen is undetermined. Germline and junction disagree at one end, which may indicate a read error. Attached unique molecular identifiers marked individual cDNA molecules. One entry per CDR3 protein results from TCRdb running MiXCR on the 5' RACE reads. The sample records fewer than 75,000 distinct CDR3 sequences, just over 20% being singletons. The germline V gene has CDR1 MGHRA and CDR2 YSYEKL. The CDR3 loop spans 16 amino acids. This specimen comes from a study of early T cells in non-severe SARS-CoV-2 infection. Whole-study context: Sequencing used unsorted whole-blood bulk RNA, so chains lack pairing.

Study-wide points: A preference for anti-spike CD8 responses marked VDJdb matching, which missed private and CD4 specificities.

The V call is TRBV4-1, the J call TRBJ2-2, with 8 positions matching TRBD2. The clonotype originates from an adult who was a healthcare worker with PCR-confirmed SARS-CoV-2 infection or an uninfected control (not recorded which). The source was whole blood, collected at baseline. CDR3 in DNA: TGCGCCAGCAGCCCCTCGGGCGGGGGGACCACCCGGGAGCTGTTTTTT. Amino acid sequence: CASSPSGGGTTRELFF.